Only a few counts were recorded for the clone carrying this T cell receptor (beta chain). This CDR3 is also generated by other DNA sequences in the sample. The donors were part of the roughly 130-subject validation cohort, which stood apart from the roughly 730-subject first cohort. Only in-frame clones appear in the TCRdb table, and some are missing; sequencing was by immunoSEQ multiplex PCR. The table lists some 130,000 clones, approximately 82% of them singletons. This specimen belongs to a study of cytomegalovirus exposure and HLA in healthy donors. For the study at large: The roughly 120 validation repertoires, a later analysis reported, used the same platform as the approximately 670 first-cohort repertoires.

Deletions cut 2 bases from V and 1 base from J, with 5 bases between. The CDR3 consists of 13 residues. Per the germline V gene, CDR1 is SGHTA and CDR2 is FQGTGA. V and J are TRBV7-3 and TRBJ1-1; no clear D gene. Sample: PBMCs. The TCR was taken from a man aged 25-45 years in good health and CMV-seropositive. The chain's CDR3 is CASSLQENTEAFF. Written as DNA, the CDR3 is TGTGCCAGCAGCTTACAGGAGAACACTGAAGCTTTCTTT.